This T cell receptor beta chain was captured in a study of T cell responses to AZD1222 COVID-19 vaccine. Across the whole study: Second-dose recipients at about 4 or about 12 weeks were treated as one pooled group.

On this clone: The antigen remains undetermined.

Study-wide points: CD4 TCRs linked to vaccination spanned spike, dominating at 160-218 and 743-854. Baseline serostatus was positive in only 5 to 7 AZD1222 recipients. Two doses of AZD1222 preceded a rise in Spike-specific TCR breadth and depth.

The CDR3 has 14 amino acids. CDR1 and CDR2 (germline): MGHRA, YSYEKL. V shed 1 base and J shed 8 bases, with 12 bases lying between them. Some clones are missing from TCRdb's copy, which holds only in-frame ones; the method was immunoSEQ multiplex PCR. The table lists 99,000 or so clones, 80% to 90% of them singletons, with 8% to 9% in the top ten. This clonotype was sampled from an adult in good health. Sample: peripheral blood, taken on day 0 of AZD1222 vaccination. The chain carries TRBV4-1 and TRBJ2-4; either TRBD1 or TRBD2 may fit D (5 bases each). The CDR3 DNA sequence: TGCGCCAGCAGCCAAGTTGGGGGTACCGACATTCAGTACTTC. Encoded protein: CASSQVGGTDIQYF.